This is a list of T cell receptor beta chains from one sample in a study of T cells in narcolepsy. The repertoire was sequenced with immunoSEQ multiplex PCR; TCRdb's copy has only in-frame clones and lacks some. Of roughly 38,000 clones in the sample, under 85% were seen once. The sequencing input was CD45RA- memory CD4+ T cells from PBMCs. Receptor source: a human donor with narcolepsy. Each CDR3 is given with its conserved first and last residue. D genes are given only for firm matches. Rows give clone size only sometimes, using once, few, many, or a class for an expanded clone.

>TRBV19|TRBJ1-3|TRBD1|few
CAISQGVAGNTIYF
TGTGCCATCTCACAGGGGGTTGCCGGAAACACCATATATTTT
>TRBV7-2|TRBJ2-5|.|.
CASREGGAETQYF
TGTGCCAGCAGGGAGGGGGGGGCGGAGACCCAGTACTTC
>TRBV7-9|TRBJ1-1|.|.
CASTGRTEAFF
TGTGCCTCTACAGGACGAACTGAAGCTTTCTTT
>TRBV15|TRBJ1-1|TRBD1|.
CATSSLGQGETEAFF
TGTGCCACCAGCTCATTAGGACAGGGGGAAACTGAAGCTTTCTTT
>TRBV7-2|TRBJ2-7|TRBD2|.
CASSPPGLGYEQYF
TGTGCCAGCAGCCCGCCGGGACTAGGCTACGAGCAGTACTTC
>TRBV4-3|TRBJ1-5|TRBD1|.
CASSRDRGSGQPQHF
TGCGCCAGCAGCCGGGACAGGGGGTCCGGTCAGCCCCAGCATTTT
>TRBV6-5|TRBJ2-3|.|.
CASSLLGQADTQYF
TGTGCCAGCAGTCTACTAGGTCAGGCAGATACGCAGTATTTT
>TRBV9|TRBJ2-7|TRBD1|.
CASSSRTGPYEQYF
TGTGCCAGCAGCTCTCGGACAGGCCCCTACGAGCAGTACTTC
>TRBV30|TRBJ2-3|.|.
CAWTQMWADTQYF
TGTGCCTGGACCCAAATGTGGGCAGATACGCAGTATTTT
>TRBV28|TRBJ1-2|.|.
CASSSRGPYGYTF
TGTGCCAGCAGTTCCAGGGGTCCCTATGGCTACACCTTC
>TRBV18|TRBJ1-1|.|.
CASSQLPNTMNTEAFF
TGTGCCAGCTCCCAACTCCCGAACACGATGAACACTGAAGCTTTCTTT
>TRBV7-8|TRBJ1-1|.|.
CASSRRGSNTEAFF
TGTGCCAGCAGCAGGCGGGGCTCGAACACTGAAGCTTTCTTT
>TRBV6-1|TRBJ1-1|.|.
CASSEVGGNTEAFF
TGTGCCAGCAGTGAGGTGGGGGGAAACACTGAAGCTTTCTTT
>TRBV27|TRBJ2-7|.|.
CASSLKTRDEQYF
TGTGCCAGCAGTTTAAAAACCAGGGACGAGCAGTACTTC
>TRBV10-3|TRBJ1-4|TRBD1|.
CAIRTGKESNEKLFF
TGTGCCATCAGGACAGGGAAAGAGAGTAATGAAAAACTGTTTTTT
>TRBV7-2|TRBJ1-4|TRBD1|.
CASSRDSTNEKLFF
TGTGCCAGCAGCAGGGACAGCACTAATGAAAAACTGTTTTTT
>TRBV2|TRBJ2-3|TRBD2|few
CASRRTSVSTDTQYF
TGTGCCAGTAGACGGACTAGCGTATCCACAGATACGCAGTATTTT
>TRBV6-1|TRBJ2-7|TRBD1|.
CASSPRTGKGNEQYF
TGTGCCAGCAGTCCCCGGACAGGGAAAGGCAACGAGCAGTACTTC
>TRBV19|TRBJ2-1|TRBD1|.
CASSGQESYNEQFF
TGTGCCAGTAGTGGACAGGAATCCTACAATGAGCAGTTCTTC
>TRBV5-8|TRBJ1-2|.|.
CASSIQEMESYTF
TGTGCCAGCAGCATCCAGGAGATGGAGAGCTACACCTTC
>TRBV29-1|TRBJ2-3|.|.
CSVGQTVTDTQYF
TGCAGCGTTGGACAGACCGTCACAGATACGCAGTATTTT
>TRBV7-9|TRBJ2-7|.|few
CASSLARDVAYEQYF
TGTGCCAGCAGCTTAGCGAGGGACGTAGCCTACGAGCAGTACTTC
>TRBV5-1|TRBJ2-3|TRBD1|.
CASSLRQGGTDTQYF
TGCGCCAGCAGCTTGCGACAGGGCGGCACAGATACGCAGTATTTT
>TRBV28|TRBJ2-2|.|.
CASTKLPGFQSNTGELFF
TGTGCCAGCACAAAACTTCCGGGTTTCCAATCGAACACCGGGGAGCTGTTTTTT
>TRBV14|TRBJ2-1|.|.
CASSQDILRGNEQFF
TGTGCCAGCAGCCAAGATATACTACGGGGCAATGAGCAGTTCTTC
>TRBV28|TRBJ2-7|.|.
CASSFSLSRGEQYF
TGTGCCAGCAGTTTCTCCTTATCCAGGGGCGAGCAGTACTTC
>TRBV19|TRBJ1-2|.|once
CASSIESFYGYTF
TGTGCCAGTAGTATCGAATCCTTCTATGGCTACACCTTC
>TRBV4-1|TRBJ1-1|.|.
CASSPPQRGEAFF
TGCGCCAGCAGCCCTCCTCAGAGAGGGGAAGCTTTCTTT
>TRBV6-6|TRBJ2-7|.|.
CASSAVAGTSNEQYF
TGTGCCAGCAGTGCCGTTGCCGGGACTTCAAACGAGCAGTACTTC
>TRBV18|TRBJ2-2|.|.
CASSPPYRQKTGELFF
TGTGCCAGCTCACCACCTTATAGACAGAAGACCGGGGAGCTGTTTTTT
>TRBV28|TRBJ1-5|TRBD1|once
CASSLGTGRGGEHF
TGTGCCAGCAGTTTGGGGACAGGGCGAGGAGGTGAGCATTTT
>TRBV7-8|TRBJ2-5|TRBD2|.
CASSFAGGTETQYF
TGTGCCAGCAGCTTCGCGGGGGGCACGGAGACCCAGTACTTC
>TRBV9|TRBJ2-3|.|.
CASSPEQRTDTQYF
TGTGCCAGCAGCCCGGAGCAACGCACAGATACGCAGTATTTT
>TRBV19|TRBJ2-7|.|.
CASSIDRQGPEQYF
TGTGCCAGTAGTATAGATCGGCAGGGCCCCGAGCAGTACTTC
>TRBV28|TRBJ2-3|.|.
CASSLVQNTQYF
TGTGCCAGCAGTTTGGTCCAGAATACGCAGTATTTT
>TRBV9|TRBJ1-2|.|.
CASRRGKANYGYTF
TGTGCCAGCCGCCGGGGAAAGGCTAACTATGGCTACACCTTC